A single sample gave rise to the 17 T cell receptor beta chains below, sequenced in a study of spatial heterogeneity in lung cancer. No antigen is known for these receptors. Study results and limitations: The number of expanded tumor alpha and beta chains correlated with mutation number.

The time point: sample taken at primary tumor resection. Via MiXCR, TCRdb re-called the 5' RACE reads, giving one row per CDR3 protein. The sample includes approximately 94,000 distinct CDR3 sequences, 4.4% seen only once; the top ten take approximately 21%. The sequencing here drew on lung tumor tissue, taken at surgery. The receptors stem from a male donor with early-stage non-small cell lung cancer.

Ten or more counts support this clonotype. The CDR3 bases are TGCAGCGTCGGGGGCAGGACAACGCATGGCTACACCTTC. Its translation: CSVGGRTTHGYTF. J is TRBJ1-2 and V is TRBV29-1, with D tentatively TRBD1 (6 bases). This CDR3 has 13 residues. Trimming removed 6 bases at V and 6 bases at J, with 17 bases between. Germline CDR1 is SQVTM and CDR2 is ANQGSEA.

Many counts were recorded for this clonotype. The rearrangement links TRBV5-1 to TRBJ1-2, with D unresolved. The CDR3 runs to 12 residues. Looked up from germline, CDR1 is SGHRS and CDR2 is YFSETQ. Trimming removed 10 bases from V and 7 bases from J, with 17 bases in between. The CDR3 reads CALQRVLGGYTF. CDR3 bases: TGCGCCCTACAGAGGGTTTTGGGTGGCTACACCTTC.

The chain recombines TRBV16 with TRBJ1-1; no definite D call. V lost 0 bases and J 1 base, leaving 6 bases between the germline ends. The germline V gene has CDR1 KGHSY and CDR2 FQNENV. This CDR3 spans 14 amino acids. CDR3 DNA: TGTGCCAGCAGCCAATCAGGCGGGAACACTGAAGCTTTCTTT. The encoded protein is CASSQSGGNTEAFF.

There are many counts of this clonotype. The chain carries TRBV28 and TRBJ2-1; 14 positions match TRBD2. Germline lookup yields CDR1 MDHEN and CDR2 SYDVKM. V shed 1 base, J shed 7 bases, and the junction held 15 bases outside the gene matches. This CDR3 is 20 amino acids long. The CDR3 nucleotides are TGTGCCAGCAGTTTATACTTTTGGACTAGCGGGAGGAGGGCGGAAAATGAGCAGTTCTTC. Its translation: CASSLYFWTSGRRAENEQFF. Based on the CDR3 plus reference TRBV28 and TRBJ2-1, the full variable domain is DVKVTQSSRYLVKRTGEKVFLECVQDMDHENMFWYRQDPGLGLRLIYFSYDVKMKEKGDIPEGYSVSREKKERFSLILESASTNQTSMYLCASSLYFWTSGRRAENEQFFGPGTRLTVL.

This clonotype was recorded at least ten times. The chain combines TRBV2 with TRBJ1-5; D is perhaps TRBD1 (5 bases). Germline CDR1 SNHLY, CDR2 FYNNEI. There are 15 residues in the CDR3. The V gene lost 8 bases and the J gene lost 0 bases, with 14 bases spanning the gap. CDR3 bases: TGTGCCAGCGTCGGGGGTTTCGGTAGCAATCAGCCCCAGCATTTT. Its protein is CASVGGFGSNQPQHF. Using reference TRBV2 and TRBJ1-5 for the parts outside the CDR3, the full variable domain is EPEVTQTPSHQVTQMGQEVILRCVPISNHLYFYWYRQILGQKVEFLVSFYNNEISEKSEIFDDQFSVERPDGSNFTLKIRSTKLEDSAMYFCASVGGFGSNQPQHFGDGTRLSIL.

There are many counts of this clonotype. The DNA for the CDR3 is TGCGCCAGCAGCCAGAATGACAACACAGATACGCAGTATTTT. Translated, it gives CASSQNDNTDTQYF. The genes are TRBV5-1 and TRBJ2-3; D gene ambiguous. In germline, CDR1 is SGHRS, CDR2 YFSETQ. This CDR3 contains 14 residues. The V end was cut by 4 bases, the J end by 2 bases, with 11 bases between.

This clonotype was observed many times. The J gene is TRBJ2-3, the V gene TRBV13; no reliable D call. The CDR3 covers 14 residues. Germline lookup yields CDR1 PRHDT and CDR2 FYEKMQ (reference sequence). V shed 1 base and J shed 7 bases, with 12 bases lying between them. The CDR3 DNA is TGTGCCAGCAGCTTAGCGGGTTCCCGGAATACGCAGTATTTT. This codes for CASSLAGSRNTQYF.

This clonotype was detected ten times or more. This chain uses TRBV5-6 with TRBJ2-7; D unresolved. V was pared by 4 bases and J by 7 bases, with 15 bases between. CDR1 is SGHDT and CDR2 is YYEEEE in the germline V gene. The CDR3 sequence is 13 residues long. CDR3 in DNA: TGTGCCAGCAGCAGGCGGATTGTGGGGGAGCAGTACTTC. Its protein product is CASSRRIVGEQYF.

This clonotype was found many times. This chain uses TRBV7-9 with TRBJ2-2, with D possibly matching TRBD1 (5 bases). This CDR3 has 15 amino acids. Germline V gene data show CDR1 as SEHNR and CDR2 as FQNEAQ (reference sequence). Trimming shortened V by 4 bases and J by 0 bases, and 9 bases separated the two germline ends. As DNA, the CDR3 is TGTGCCAGCAGCTCGGACACCTCGAACACCGGGGAGCTGTTTTTT. It is translated as CASSSDTSNTGELFF.

The chain recombines TRBV5-1 with TRBJ1-1, with D unresolved. The CDR3 has 14 amino acids. Trimming took 2 bases from V and 2 from J, leaving 10 bases between them. Germline V gene lookup returns CDR1 SGHRS and CDR2 YFSETQ. The CDR3 DNA sequence: TGCGCCAGCAGCTTTAGGAGAGCTAACACTGAAGCTTTCTTT. This translates into CASSFRRANTEAFF.

This clonotype showed up many times. The chain carries TRBV4-2 and TRBJ2-3, with 7 nucleotides matching TRBD1. From germline, CDR1 is LGHNA and CDR2 YNFKEQ. J lost 4 bases, V lost 1 base, and 5 bases had no gene match. The CDR3 length is 15 residues. CDR3 amino acids: CASSQVDRDSDTQYF. CDR3 coding DNA: TGTGCCAGCAGCCAAGTCGACAGGGATTCAGATACGCAGTATTTT.

This chain links TRBV6-5 with TRBJ2-3, with 11 bases identical to TRBD2. Germline trimming cut 1 base from V and 5 bases from J; bases unmatched to any gene: 11. Per the germline V gene, CDR1 is MNHEY and CDR2 is SVGAGI. This CDR3 has 18 amino acids. The CDR3 loop reads CASSYYHRGLADLDTQYF. DNA for the CDR3: TGTGCCAGCAGTTACTATCATCGGGGACTAGCGGATTTAGATACGCAGTATTTT.

This clonotype was detected many times. V and J are TRBV11-2 and TRBJ1-1; possibly TRBD1 for D (5 bases). CDR3 size: 19 residues. V gave up 5 bases and J gave up 7 bases, with 32 bases separating them. Germline assignment: CDR1 SGHAT and CDR2 FQNNGV. In DNA, the CDR3 is TGTGCCAGCAGCCGGGGGTACAGAGTTGAAACCTCAAGTGGGATTGAAGCTTTCTTT. It specifies CASSRGYRVETSSGIEAFF.

This clonotype came up many times. The gene calls are TRBV18 and TRBJ2-5; D remains ambiguous. V lost 3 bases and J 1 base, leaving 3 bases between the germline ends. Germline V gene data show CDR1 as KGHSH and CDR2 as LQKENI. This CDR3 region has 12 residues. The CDR3 DNA follows: TGTGCCAGCTCACCCGTCCAAGAGACCCAGTACTTC. Encoded protein: CASSPVQETQYF.

The gene calls are TRBV6-5 and TRBJ2-1; TRBD2 matches 10 bases. The V segment lost 4 bases and the J segment 7 bases; nucleotides outside the gene matches: 7. The CDR3 is 15 residues long. Per the germline V gene, CDR1 is MNHEY and CDR2 is SVGAGI. CDR3 amino acids: CASSSLAGRRNEQFF. The CDR3 DNA sequence: TGTGCCAGCAGTTCACTAGCGGGAAGGAGAAATGAGCAGTTCTTC.

This clonotype was detected many times. The J gene is TRBJ1-1, the V gene TRBV18; 9 bases are shared with TRBD1. The junction had 8 bases not matched to a gene; V was cut back by 4 bases and J by 5 bases. The CDR3 is made up of 15 amino acids. Germline CDR1 is KGHSH and CDR2 is LQKENI. CDR3 protein: CASSLTGGEGTEAFF. In DNA form, the CDR3 reads TGTGCCAGCTCACTTACAGGGGGCGAGGGTACTGAAGCTTTCTTT. The full variable domain, completed using reference TRBV18 and TRBJ1-1, is NAGVMQNPRHLVRRRGQEARLRCSPMKGHSHVYWYRQLPEEGLKFMVYLQKENIIDESGMPKERFSAEFPKEGPSILRIQQVVRGDSAAYFCASSLTGGEGTEAFFGQGTRLTVV.

This clonotype occurred many times. The chain is built from TRBV4-1 and TRBJ2-6; D perhaps matches TRBD2 (6 bases). The CDR3 contains 18 residues. Trimming removed 1 base from V and 0 bases from J, with 13 bases in between. The germline V gene has CDR1 MGHRA and CDR2 YSYEKL. CDR3 region: CASSQGPGGISGANVLTF. The CDR3 coding sequence is TGCGCCAGCAGCCAAGGGCCAGGCGGGATCTCTGGGGCCAACGTCCTGACTTTC.